The 15 T cell receptor beta chains below come from one sample, sequenced in a study of T cell responses to AZD1222 COVID-19 vaccine. The table came from immunoSEQ multiplex PCR; TCRdb's copy has only in-frame clones and leaves some out. In the table there are about 120,000 clones, around 92% of which are singletons. The sample here was peripheral blood, taken on day 0 of AZD1222 vaccination. The receptors here all came from an adult in good health.

The CDR3 DNA follows: TGTGCCTGGAGTAGCGGTAGCACAGATACGCAGTATTTT. Translating gives CAWSSGSTDTQYF. The chain couples TRBV30 to TRBJ2-3, with TRBD2 as a possible D gene (5 bases). The CDR3 totals 13 residues. Germline CDR1 GTSNPN, CDR2 SVGIG (reference sequence). The germline V and J ends were trimmed by 2 bases and 0 bases, with 6 bases remaining between them.

The V and J genes are TRBV7-3 and TRBJ2-1, with D maybe TRBD2 (6 bases). With 0 bases removed from V and 8 bases from J, the gap between germline ends came to 17 bases. Germline CDR1 and CDR2: SGHTA and FQGTGA. This CDR3 comprises 16 residues. CDR3 in amino acids: CASSLTLRGGADEQFF. The CDR3 nucleotides are TGTGCCAGCAGCTTAACGCTGCGGGGCGGTGCGGATGAGCAGTTCTTC.

The genes are TRBV19 and TRBJ1-1; TRBD1 is a possible D gene (5 bases). Per the germline V gene, CDR1 is LNHDA and CDR2 is SQIVND (reference sequence). Deletions cut 2 bases from V and 0 bases from J, with 7 bases between. The CDR3 contains 14 residues. CDR3 DNA: TGTGCCAGTAGTATACAGGGAGTGAACACTGAAGCTTTCTTT. Encoded protein: CASSIQGVNTEAFF.

The chain links TRBV30 to TRBJ2-1, with 8 bases aligning to TRBD2. Germline assignment: CDR1 GTSNPN and CDR2 SVGIG (reference sequence). This CDR3 is built from 15 residues. The J segment lost 4 bases and the V segment lost 0 bases, leaving 5 bases of the junction unmatched. The CDR3 here is CAWSVGSGAYNEQFF. The DNA for the CDR3 is TGTGCCTGGAGTGTAGGTAGCGGGGCATACAATGAGCAGTTCTTC.

This chain links TRBV6-1 with TRBJ1-5, with TRBD1 as a possible D gene (5 bases). There are 16 residues in the CDR3. V was pared by 3 bases and J by 7 bases, with 19 bases between. Germline V lookup: CDR1 MNHNS, CDR2 SASEGT. The CDR3 region has the DNA TGTGCCAGCAGTGAGAATGGGGGTTCACAATACCAGCCCCAGCATTTT. This sequence encodes CASSENGGSQYQPQHF.

The chain links TRBV6-6 to TRBJ1-5, with D possibly TRBD1 on 5 matching bases. With 6 bases removed from V and 6 bases from J, the gap between germline ends came to 12 bases. CDR1 is MNHNY, CDR2 SVGAGI, per germline (reference sequence). This CDR3 contains 13 residues. Here the CDR3 reads CASRAGMGQPQHF. Written as DNA, the CDR3 is TGTGCCAGCAGAGCAGGGATGGGTCAGCCCCAGCATTTT.

The rearrangement joins TRBV7-9 to TRBJ2-4, with D perhaps matching TRBD1 (6 bases). The CDR3 loop spans 14 amino acids. V dropped 5 bases and J dropped 1 base, with 9 bases sitting between them. Germline V lookup: CDR1 SEHNR, CDR2 FQNEAQ (reference sequence). The CDR3: CASSATGAKNIQYF. CDR3 DNA: TGTGCCAGCAGCGCAACAGGGGCCAAAAACATTCAGTACTTC.

The chain combines TRBV2 with TRBJ2-5; 11 bases match TRBD2. Trimming removed 9 bases from V and 2 bases from J; junction bases left unmatched: 8. Germline CDR1 reads SNHLY; CDR2 reads FYNNEI. The length of the CDR3 is 15 residues. CDR3 DNA: TGTGCCAGTGCCACCGGGACTAGCGGTCAAGAGACCCAGTACTTC. It encodes CASATGTSGQETQYF.

The chain joins TRBV28 to TRBJ1-4; no reliable D call. The germline V gene has CDR1 MDHEN and CDR2 SYDVKM. V lost 6 bases and J lost 5, with 10 bases in between. CDR3 length equals 13 residues. Written as DNA, the CDR3 is TGTGCCAGCAGAATGGACGGGAATGAAAAACTGTTTTTT. Its translation: CASRMDGNEKLFF.

V usage is TRBV29-1 and J usage is TRBJ1-2; TRBD1 matches at 7 bases. The CDR3 is 12 amino acids. The germline V gene has CDR1 SQVTM and CDR2 ANQGSEA. Trimming at V came to 4 bases and at J to 1 base, leaving 0 bases not matched to a gene. In DNA, the CDR3 is TGCAGCGTTGGACAGGGTAACTATGGCTACACCTTC. Translated, it gives CSVGQGNYGYTF.

V usage is TRBV5-6 and J usage is TRBJ1-1; D is unresolved. Trimming took 0 bases from V and 4 from J, leaving 10 bases between them. CDR1 is SGHDT and CDR2 is YYEEEE in the germline V gene. The CDR3 totals 14 residues. The chain's CDR3 is CASSLADWSTEAFF. The CDR3 DNA reads TGTGCCAGCAGCTTGGCCGACTGGAGCACTGAAGCTTTCTTT.

This sequence joins TRBV4-1 and TRBJ2-3, with D possibly TRBD1 on 5 matching bases. Germline V CDR1 and CDR2: MGHRA, YSYEKL. V dropped 0 bases and J dropped 6 bases, with 7 bases sitting between them. CDR3 length: 13 residues. In nucleotides, the CDR3 is TGCGCCAGCAGCCAAGAGTCAGGGGATACGCAGTATTTT. Translating it yields CASSQESGDTQYF.

J is TRBJ1-1 and V is TRBV30; D is unclear. The V gene lost 3 bases and the J gene lost 1 base, with 12 bases spanning the gap. Germline V lookup: CDR1 GTSNPN, CDR2 SVGIG (reference sequence). The CDR3 has 14 residues. As DNA, the CDR3 is TGTGCCTGGAGCCTCGGGCAAACGAACACTGAAGCTTTCTTT. It yields the protein CAWSLGQTNTEAFF.

The J gene is TRBJ1-1, the V gene TRBV27, with TRBD1 identical over 9 bases. J gave up 2 bases and V 3 bases, and 10 bases lay outside the gene matches. CDR1 is MNHEY, CDR2 SMNVEV, per germline (reference sequence). There are 17 residues in the CDR3. CDR3 amino acids: CASSFRGQGPINTEAFF. In DNA form, the CDR3 reads TGTGCCAGCAGTTTTCGGGGACAGGGACCTATCAACACTGAAGCTTTCTTT.

The chain employs TRBV5-1 and TRBJ1-1; perhaps TRBD1 as D (5 bases). Trimming shortened V by 3 bases and J by 0 bases, and 9 bases separated the two germline ends. This CDR3 has 14 residues. Germline CDR1 SGHRS, CDR2 YFSETQ. CDR3 loop: CASSSTALNTEAFF. The CDR3 DNA follows: TGCGCCAGCAGCTCGACAGCCTTGAACACTGAAGCTTTCTTT.